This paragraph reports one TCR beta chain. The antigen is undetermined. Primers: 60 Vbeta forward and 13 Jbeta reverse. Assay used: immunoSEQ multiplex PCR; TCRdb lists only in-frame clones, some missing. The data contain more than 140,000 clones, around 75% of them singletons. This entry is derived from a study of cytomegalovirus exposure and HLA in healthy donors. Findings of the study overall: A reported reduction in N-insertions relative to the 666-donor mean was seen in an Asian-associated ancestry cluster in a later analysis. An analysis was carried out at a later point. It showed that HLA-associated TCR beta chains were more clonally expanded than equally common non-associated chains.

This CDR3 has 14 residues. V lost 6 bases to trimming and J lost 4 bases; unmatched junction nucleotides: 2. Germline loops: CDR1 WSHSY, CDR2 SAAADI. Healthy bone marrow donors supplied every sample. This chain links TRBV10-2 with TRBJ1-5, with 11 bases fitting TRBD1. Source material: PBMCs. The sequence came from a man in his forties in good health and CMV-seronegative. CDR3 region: CASRGQGANQPQHF. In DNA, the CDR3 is TGCGCCAGCAGAGGACAGGGGGCAAATCAGCCCCAGCATTTT.